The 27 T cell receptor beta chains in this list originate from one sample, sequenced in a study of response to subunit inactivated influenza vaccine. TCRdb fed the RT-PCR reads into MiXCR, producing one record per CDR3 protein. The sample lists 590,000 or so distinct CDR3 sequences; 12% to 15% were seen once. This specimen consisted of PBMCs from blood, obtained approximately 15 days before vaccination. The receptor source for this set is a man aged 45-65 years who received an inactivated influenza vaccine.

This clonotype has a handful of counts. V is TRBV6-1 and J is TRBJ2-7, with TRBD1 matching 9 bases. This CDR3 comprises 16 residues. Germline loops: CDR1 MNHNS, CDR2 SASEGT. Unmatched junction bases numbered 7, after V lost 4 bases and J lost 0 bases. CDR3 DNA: TGTGCCAGCAGTGGGGATAGGACAGGGGCCTCCTACGAGCAGTACTTC. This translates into CASSGDRTGASYEQYF.

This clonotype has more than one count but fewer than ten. CDR3 amino acids: CSVYRENIQYF. CDR3 DNA sequence: TGCAGCGTTTATCGGGAGAACATTCAGTACTTC. V and J are TRBV29-1 and TRBJ2-4, with a tentative D call TRBD2 (6 bases). Germline V CDR1 and CDR2: SQVTM, ANQGSEA. V gave up 5 bases and J gave up 7 bases, with 9 bases separating them. This CDR3 comprises 11 residues.

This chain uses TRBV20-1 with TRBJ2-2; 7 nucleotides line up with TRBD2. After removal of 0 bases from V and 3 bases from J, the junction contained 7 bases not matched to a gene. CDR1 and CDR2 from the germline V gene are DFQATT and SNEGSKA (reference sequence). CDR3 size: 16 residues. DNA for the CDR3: TGCAGTGCTAGAGATGAGCGGCTAGCGGACACCGGGGAGCTGTTTTTT. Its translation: CSARDERLADTGELFF.

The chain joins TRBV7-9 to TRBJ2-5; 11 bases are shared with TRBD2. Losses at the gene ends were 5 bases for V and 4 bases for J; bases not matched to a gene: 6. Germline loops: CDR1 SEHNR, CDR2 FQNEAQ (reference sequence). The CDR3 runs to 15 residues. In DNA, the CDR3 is TGTGCCAGCAGCCGCCGACTAGCGGGGACAGAGACCCAGTACTTC. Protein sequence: CASSRRLAGTETQYF.

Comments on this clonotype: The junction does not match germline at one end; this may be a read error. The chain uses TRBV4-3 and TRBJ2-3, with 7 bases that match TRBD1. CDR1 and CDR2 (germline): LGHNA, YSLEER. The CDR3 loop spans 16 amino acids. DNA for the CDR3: TGCGCCAGCAGCCAGGATCGCCGACAGGGATGGGATACGCGGTATTTT. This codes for CASSQDRRQGWDTRYF.

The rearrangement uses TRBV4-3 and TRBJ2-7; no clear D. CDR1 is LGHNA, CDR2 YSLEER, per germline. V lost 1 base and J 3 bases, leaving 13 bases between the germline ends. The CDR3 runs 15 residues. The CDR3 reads CASSQAGRLGYEQYF. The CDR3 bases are TGCGCCAGCAGCCAAGCGGGTCGTCTCGGCTACGAGCAGTACTTC.

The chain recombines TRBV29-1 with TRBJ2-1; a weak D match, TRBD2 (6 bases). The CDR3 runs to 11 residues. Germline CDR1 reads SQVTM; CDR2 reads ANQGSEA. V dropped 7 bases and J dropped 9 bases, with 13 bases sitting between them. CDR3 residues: CSARLGSEQFF. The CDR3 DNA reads TGCAGCGCCAGACTAGGGAGTGAGCAGTTCTTC.

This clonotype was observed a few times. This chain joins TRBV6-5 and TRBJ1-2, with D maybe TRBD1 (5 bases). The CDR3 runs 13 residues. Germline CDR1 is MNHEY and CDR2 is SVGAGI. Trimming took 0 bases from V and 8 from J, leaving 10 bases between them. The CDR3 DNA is TGTGCCAGCAGTTACTCGAGTGGGGGAGGCTACACCTTC. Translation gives CASSYSSGGGYTF.

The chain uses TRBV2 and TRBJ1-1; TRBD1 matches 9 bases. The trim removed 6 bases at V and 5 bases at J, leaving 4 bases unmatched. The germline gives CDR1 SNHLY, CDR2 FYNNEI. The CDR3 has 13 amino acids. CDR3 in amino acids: CASRGTGRTEAFF. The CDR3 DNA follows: TGTGCCAGCAGAGGGACAGGGAGGACTGAAGCTTTCTTT. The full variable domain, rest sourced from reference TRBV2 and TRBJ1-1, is EPEVTQTPSHQVTQMGQEVILRCVPISNHLYFYWYRQILGQKVEFLVSFYNNEISEKSEIFDDQFSVERPDGSNFTLKIRSTKLEDSAMYFCASRGTGRTEAFFGQGTRLTVV.

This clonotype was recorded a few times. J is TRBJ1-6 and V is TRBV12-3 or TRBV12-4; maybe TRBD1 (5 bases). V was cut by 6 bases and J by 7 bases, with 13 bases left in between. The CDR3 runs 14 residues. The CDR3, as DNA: TGTGCCAGCAGGAGGGGACCACCAAATTCACCCCTCCACTTT. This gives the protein CASRRGPPNSPLHF.

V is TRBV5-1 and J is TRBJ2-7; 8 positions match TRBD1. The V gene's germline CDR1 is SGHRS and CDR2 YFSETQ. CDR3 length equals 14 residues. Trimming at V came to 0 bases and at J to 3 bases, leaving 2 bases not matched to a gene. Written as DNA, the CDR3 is TGCGCCAGCAGCTTGGCACAGGGGGACTACGAGCAGTACTTC. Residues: CASSLAQGDYEQYF.

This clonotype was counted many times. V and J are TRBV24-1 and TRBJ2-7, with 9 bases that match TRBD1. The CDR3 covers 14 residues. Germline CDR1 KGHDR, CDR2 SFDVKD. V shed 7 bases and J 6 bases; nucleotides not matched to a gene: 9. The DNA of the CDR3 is TGTGCCACCAGGGGGACAGGGTCAGCTCGCGAGCAGTACTTC. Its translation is CATRGTGSAREQYF.

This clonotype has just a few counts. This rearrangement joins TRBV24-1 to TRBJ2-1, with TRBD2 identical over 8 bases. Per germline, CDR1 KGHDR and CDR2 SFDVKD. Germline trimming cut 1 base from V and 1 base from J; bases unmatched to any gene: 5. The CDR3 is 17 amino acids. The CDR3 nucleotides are TGTGCCACCAGTGATTTTGGGCTAGCGGGTTCCTACAATGAGCAGTTCTTC. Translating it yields CATSDFGLAGSYNEQFF.

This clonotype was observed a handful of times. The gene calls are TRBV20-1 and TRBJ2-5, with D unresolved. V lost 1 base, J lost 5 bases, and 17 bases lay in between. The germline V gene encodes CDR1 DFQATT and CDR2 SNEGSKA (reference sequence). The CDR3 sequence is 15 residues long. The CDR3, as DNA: TGCAGTGCTAGAGGAAGGGCAGGCCGAGACGAGACCCAGTACTTC. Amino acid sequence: CSARGRAGRDETQYF.

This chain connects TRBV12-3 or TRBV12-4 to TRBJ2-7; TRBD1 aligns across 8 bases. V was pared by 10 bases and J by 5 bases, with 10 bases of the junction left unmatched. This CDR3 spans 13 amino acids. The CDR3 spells CATNTGGWDEQYF. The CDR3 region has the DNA TGTGCCACTAATACAGGGGGATGGGACGAGCAGTACTTC.

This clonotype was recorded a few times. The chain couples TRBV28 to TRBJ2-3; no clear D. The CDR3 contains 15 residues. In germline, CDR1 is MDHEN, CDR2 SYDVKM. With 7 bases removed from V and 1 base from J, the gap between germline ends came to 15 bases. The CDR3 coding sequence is TGTGCCAGCACCCCGGGTCTAGAGGGCACAGATACGCAGTATTTT. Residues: CASTPGLEGTDTQYF.

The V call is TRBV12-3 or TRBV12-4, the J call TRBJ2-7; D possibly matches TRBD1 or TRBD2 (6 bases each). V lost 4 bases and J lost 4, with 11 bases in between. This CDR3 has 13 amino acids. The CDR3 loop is CASSYQGRYEQYF. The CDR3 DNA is TGTGCCAGCAGTTATCAGGGGAGGTACGAGCAGTACTTC.

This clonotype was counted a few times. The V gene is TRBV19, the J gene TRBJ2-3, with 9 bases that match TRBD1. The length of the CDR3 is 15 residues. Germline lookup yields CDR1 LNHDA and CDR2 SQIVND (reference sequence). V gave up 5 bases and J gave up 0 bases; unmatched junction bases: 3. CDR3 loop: CASSVGQGSTDTQYF. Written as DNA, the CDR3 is TGTGCCAGTAGTGTCGGACAGGGGAGCACAGATACGCAGTATTTT.

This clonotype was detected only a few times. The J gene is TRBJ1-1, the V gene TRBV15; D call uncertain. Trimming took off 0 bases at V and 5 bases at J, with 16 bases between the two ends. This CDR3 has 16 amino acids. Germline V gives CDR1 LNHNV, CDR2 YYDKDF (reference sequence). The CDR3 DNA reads TGTGCCACCAGCAGAGATCAGTGGGTAAGGAATACTGAAGCTTTCTTT. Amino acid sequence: CATSRDQWVRNTEAFF.

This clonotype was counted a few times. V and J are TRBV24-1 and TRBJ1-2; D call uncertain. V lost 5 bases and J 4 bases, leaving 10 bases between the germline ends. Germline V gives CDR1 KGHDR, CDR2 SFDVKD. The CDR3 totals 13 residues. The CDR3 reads CATSGAGSYGYTF. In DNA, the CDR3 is TGTGCCACCAGTGGCGCGGGGAGCTATGGCTACACCTTC.

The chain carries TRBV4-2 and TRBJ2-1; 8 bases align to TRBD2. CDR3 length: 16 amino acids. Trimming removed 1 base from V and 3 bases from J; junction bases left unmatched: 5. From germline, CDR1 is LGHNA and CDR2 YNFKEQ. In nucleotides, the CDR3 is TGTGCCAGCAGCCAAGCGGATGCGGGGGGCTACAATGAGCAGTTCTTC. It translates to CASSQADAGGYNEQFF.

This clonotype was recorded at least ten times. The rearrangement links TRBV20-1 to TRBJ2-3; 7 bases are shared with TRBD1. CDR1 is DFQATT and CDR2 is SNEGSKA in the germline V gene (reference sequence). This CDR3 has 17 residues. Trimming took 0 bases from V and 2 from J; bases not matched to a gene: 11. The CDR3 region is CSARDLRDSESTDTQYF. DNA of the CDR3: TGCAGTGCTAGAGATTTAAGGGACAGTGAGTCCACAGATACGCAGTATTTT.

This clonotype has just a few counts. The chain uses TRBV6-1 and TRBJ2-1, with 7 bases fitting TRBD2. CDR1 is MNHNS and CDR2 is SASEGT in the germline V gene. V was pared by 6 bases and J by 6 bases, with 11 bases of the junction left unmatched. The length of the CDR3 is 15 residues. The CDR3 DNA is TGTGCCAGCAGAATTTCCCTAGCGGTATTCAATGAGCAGTTCTTC. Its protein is CASRISLAVFNEQFF.

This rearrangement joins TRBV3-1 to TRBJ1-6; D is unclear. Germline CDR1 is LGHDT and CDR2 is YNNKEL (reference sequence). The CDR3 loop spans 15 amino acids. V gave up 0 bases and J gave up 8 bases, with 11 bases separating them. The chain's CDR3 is CASSQDGLKDSPLHF. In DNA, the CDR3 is TGTGCCAGCAGCCAAGATGGGCTGAAGGATTCACCCCTCCACTTT.

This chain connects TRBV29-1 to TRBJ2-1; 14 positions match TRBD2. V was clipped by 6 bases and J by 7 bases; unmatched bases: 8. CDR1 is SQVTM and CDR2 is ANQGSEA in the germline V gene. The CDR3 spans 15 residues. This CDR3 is CSVLGLAGVGNEQFF. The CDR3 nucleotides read TGCAGCGTGCTGGGACTAGCGGGGGTCGGTAATGAGCAGTTCTTC.

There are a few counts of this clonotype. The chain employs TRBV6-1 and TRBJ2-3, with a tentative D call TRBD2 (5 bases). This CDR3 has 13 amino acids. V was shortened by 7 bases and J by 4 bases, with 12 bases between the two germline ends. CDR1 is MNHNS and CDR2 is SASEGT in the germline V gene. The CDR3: CASKEEVPDTQYF. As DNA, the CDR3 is TGTGCCAGCAAAGAGGAGGTCCCAGATACGCAGTATTTT.

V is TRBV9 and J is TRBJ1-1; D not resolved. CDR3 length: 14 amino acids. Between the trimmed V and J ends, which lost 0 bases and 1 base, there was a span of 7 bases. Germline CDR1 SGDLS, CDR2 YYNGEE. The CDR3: CASSVAIENTEAFF. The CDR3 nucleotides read TGTGCCAGCAGCGTAGCTATAGAGAACACTGAAGCTTTCTTT. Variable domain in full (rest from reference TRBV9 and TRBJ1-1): DSGVTQTPKHLITATGQRVTLRCSPRSGDLSVYWYQQSLDQGLQFLIQYYNGEERAKGNILERFSAQQFPDLHSELNLSSLELGDSALYFCASSVAIENTEAFFGQGTRLTVV.